Described below is a single TCR beta chain sequence and its context. The target antigen is unknown. CDR1 is LNHDA and CDR2 is SQIVND in the germline V gene (reference sequence). V was cut by 5 bases and J by 9 bases, with 16 bases left in between. The CDR3 contains 13 residues. These data come from a study of CD8 T cells in Susac syndrome. The sequenced target, TCR beta, came from blood CD8+ and CD4+ T cells. TEMRA cells were FACS-enriched, unlike CD8+ and CD4+ T cells, which were negatively isolated. Study-wide results and caveats: A relatively small number of individuals underwent TCR sequencing and HLA analysis.

RNA, at 0.5 to 1 ug, was reverse transcribed with random hexamers. The TCR beta CDR3 was amplified by immunoSEQ multiplex PCR across 54 Vbeta, 13 Jbeta. TCRdb re-analysed the immunoSEQ multiplex PCR reads in MiXCR, keeping a single row per CDR3 protein. The sample holds roughly 220,000 distinct CDR3 sequences, approximately 94% seen once. Sequenced: CD4+ T cells from PBMCs. This chain links TRBV19 with TRBJ1-2; D may be TRBD1 (5 bases). This clonotype originated in a human donor with Susac syndrome. The CDR3 coding sequence is TGTGCCAGTAGTCCGGGCGCGACAGCCAGCTACACCTTC. Protein sequence: CASSPGATASYTF. Variable domain in full (rest from reference TRBV19 and TRBJ1-2): DGGITQSPKYLFRKEGQNVTLSCEQNLNHDAMYWYRQDPGQGLRLIYYSQIVNDFQKGDIAEGYSVSREKKESFPLTVTSAQKNPTAFYLCASSPGATASYTFGSGTRLTVV.